This T cell receptor beta chain came from a study of control samples from healthy donors and cancer patients. There are 14 residues in the CDR3. V trimming: 6 bases; J trimming: 8 bases; junction bases outside the gene matches: 5. From germline, CDR1 is MDHEN and CDR2 SYDVKM. TCRdb keeps only in-frame clones here, not all; method: immunoSEQ multiplex PCR. This table holds about 150,000 clones, 91% found once. Source material: blood. The V call is TRBV28, the J call TRBJ1-4; 11 positions match TRBD1. The clonotype originates from a man aged 25-45 years in good health. CDR3 DNA: TGTGCCAGCAGATGGACAGGGGGCGGCGAAAAACTGTTTTTT. Translated, it gives CASRWTGGGEKLFF.